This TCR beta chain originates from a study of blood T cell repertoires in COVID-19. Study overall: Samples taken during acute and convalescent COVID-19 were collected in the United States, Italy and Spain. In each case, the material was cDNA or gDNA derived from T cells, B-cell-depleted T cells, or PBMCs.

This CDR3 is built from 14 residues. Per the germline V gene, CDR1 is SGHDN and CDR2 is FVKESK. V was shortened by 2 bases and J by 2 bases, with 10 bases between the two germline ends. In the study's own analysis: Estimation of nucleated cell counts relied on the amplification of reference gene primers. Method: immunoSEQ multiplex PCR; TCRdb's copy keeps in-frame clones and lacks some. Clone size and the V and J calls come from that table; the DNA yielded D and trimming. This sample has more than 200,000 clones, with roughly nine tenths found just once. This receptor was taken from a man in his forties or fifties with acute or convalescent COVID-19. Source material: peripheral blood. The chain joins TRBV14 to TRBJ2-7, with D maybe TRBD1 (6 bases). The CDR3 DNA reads TGTGCCAGCAGCCAAAACAGGGTAGCCTACGAGCAGTACTTC. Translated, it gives CASSQNRVAYEQYF. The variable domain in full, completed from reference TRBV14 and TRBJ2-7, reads EAGVTQFPSHSVIEKGQTVTLRCDPISGHDNLYWYRRVMGKEIKFLLHFVKESKQDESGMPNNRFLAERTGGTYSTLKVQPAELEDSGVYFCASSQNRVAYEQYFGPGTRLTVT.